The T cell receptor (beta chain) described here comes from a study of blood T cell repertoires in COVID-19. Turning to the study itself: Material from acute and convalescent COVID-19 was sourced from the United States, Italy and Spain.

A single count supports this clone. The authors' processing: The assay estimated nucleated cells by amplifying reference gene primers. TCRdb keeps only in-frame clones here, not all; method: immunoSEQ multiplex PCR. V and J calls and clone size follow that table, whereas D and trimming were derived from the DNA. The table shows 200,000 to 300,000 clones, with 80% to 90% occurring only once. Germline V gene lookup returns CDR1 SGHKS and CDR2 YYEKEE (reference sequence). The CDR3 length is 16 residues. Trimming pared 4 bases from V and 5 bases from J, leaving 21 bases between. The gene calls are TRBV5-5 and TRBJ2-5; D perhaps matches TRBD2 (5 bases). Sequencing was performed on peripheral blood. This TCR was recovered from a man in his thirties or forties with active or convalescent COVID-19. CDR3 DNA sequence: TGTGCCAGCAGCCCGCTGGCGGGCGAACGCGGCGAGACCCAGTACTTC. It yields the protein CASSPLAGERGETQYF.